Below, one T cell receptor beta chain is given with its context. The sample comes from a study of T cell responses to AZD1222 COVID-19 vaccine. This CDR3 comprises 14 residues. Germline loops: CDR1 KGHSH, CDR2 LQKENI. The junction had 2 bases not matched to a gene; V was cut back by 2 bases and J by 3 bases. Clones were sequenced by immunoSEQ multiplex PCR, and TCRdb holds only the in-frame ones, with some missing. The table records about 110,000 clones, about 90% of them present only once. This material consisted of peripheral blood, taken 28 days after the second AZD1222 dose. The chain has TRBV18 and TRBJ1-1; 8 bases agree with TRBD1. The TCR sequence derives from an adult who received the AZD1222 COVID-19 vaccine. CDR3 DNA sequence: TGTGCCAGCTCACCAAACAGGGGGGACACTGAAGCTTTCTTT. Protein product: CASSPNRGDTEAFF.